The 24 T cell receptor beta chains below were found in one sample sequenced in a study of cytomegalovirus exposure and HLA in healthy donors. Measured with immunoSEQ multiplex PCR; TCRdb has only the in-frame clones, and not every one. Of around 250,000 clones listed, about nine tenths are singletons. Material for sequencing was PBMCs. The receptor source for this set is a woman between 25 and 40 years old in good health and CMV-seronegative.

V usage is TRBV2 and J usage is TRBJ2-7, with D unclear. Germline V lookup: CDR1 SNHLY, CDR2 FYNNEI. This CDR3 comprises 12 residues. The V gene lost 4 bases and the J gene lost 2 bases, with 6 bases spanning the gap. The CDR3 sequence is CASSGTPYEQYF. DNA for the CDR3: TGTGCCAGCAGTGGGACCCCCTACGAGCAGTACTTC.

For the CDR3, the DNA is TGCGCCAGCAGCTTGGGGGGGCGCTACGAGCAGTACTTC. Translating gives CASSLGGRYEQYF. This chain uses TRBV5-1 with TRBJ2-7; TRBD1 is a possible D gene (6 bases). With 0 bases removed from V and 3 bases from J, the gap between germline ends came to 7 bases. CDR3 length: 13 amino acids. CDR1 is SGHRS, CDR2 YFSETQ, per germline.

The chain joins TRBV5-1 to TRBJ2-7, with TRBD1 matching over 9 bases. V dropped 2 bases and J dropped 3; count of bases not matched to a gene: 3. CDR1 SGHRS and CDR2 YFSETQ come from the germline V gene. There are 14 residues in the CDR3. CDR3 region: CASSLQGAYYEQYF. Written as DNA, the CDR3 is TGCGCCAGCAGCTTACAGGGGGCATACTACGAGCAGTACTTC.

This rearrangement joins TRBV5-1 to TRBJ2-3; 12 bases map to TRBD2. The CDR3 totals 16 residues. V shed 4 bases, J shed 4 bases, and the junction held 7 bases outside the gene matches. Germline V gene lookup returns CDR1 SGHRS and CDR2 YFSETQ. CDR3 bases: TGCGCCAGCAGCGCCAGACTAGCGGGGGCGGCAGATACGCAGTATTTT. Protein product: CASSARLAGAADTQYF.

The chain combines TRBV11-2 with TRBJ2-1; 11 bases match TRBD2. From germline, CDR1 is SGHAT and CDR2 FQNNGV. With V trimmed by 0 bases and J by 5 bases, 9 bases remained unmatched. The CDR3 consists of 18 residues. The CDR3 DNA is TGTGCCAGCAGCTTAGAGAGAGGGACTAGCGGAATCAACAATGAGCAGTTCTTC. Encoded protein: CASSLERGTSGINNEQFF.

This clone was counted a single time. The V and J genes are TRBV29-1 and TRBJ1-2, with 9 bases fitting TRBD1. This CDR3 spans 13 amino acids. In germline, CDR1 is SQVTM, CDR2 ANQGSEA. Trimming took 1 base from V and 8 from J; bases not matched to a gene: 5. The CDR3 sequence: CSVEGTGVGGYTF. CDR3 DNA sequence: TGCAGCGTTGAAGGGACAGGGGTGGGCGGCTACACCTTC.

Points on this clone: At one boundary the junction diverges from the germline segment, which might be a read error. The chain carries TRBV28 and TRBJ2-7; TRBD2 matches 12 bases. Germline assignment: CDR1 MDHEN and CDR2 SYDVKM. The CDR3 has 17 amino acids. Written as DNA, the CDR3 is TGTGCCAGCACCTCGCCCCGGAGTCTAGCGGGAGGGCCACCGGTTACCTTC. It is translated as CASTSPRSLAGGPPVTF.

J is TRBJ2-7 and V is TRBV29-1, with D perhaps matching TRBD1 (6 bases). Trimming shortened V by 0 bases and J by 5 bases, and 8 bases separated the two germline ends. The CDR3 has 12 residues. Germline V lookup: CDR1 SQVTM, CDR2 ANQGSEA. The CDR3 sequence: CSVEDGGDEQYF. CDR3 DNA: TGCAGCGTTGAAGATGGGGGCGACGAGCAGTACTTC.

As DNA, the CDR3 is TGCGCCAGCAGTGACGGGGGCGTCTGGGACAGGGATAACACTGAAGCTTTCTTT. It codes for CASSDGGVWDRDNTEAFF. The rearrangement links TRBV10-2 to TRBJ1-1; 9 bases agree with TRBD1. The germline CDR1 and CDR2 sequences are WSHSY and SAAADI. Trimming at V came to 3 bases and at J to 2 bases, leaving 13 bases not matched to a gene. The CDR3 totals 18 residues.

The chain joins TRBV2 to TRBJ1-5; no reliable D call. V was pared by 6 bases and J by 0 bases, with 6 bases between. This CDR3 comprises 13 residues. The germline V gene encodes CDR1 SNHLY and CDR2 FYNNEI. In nucleotides, the CDR3 is TGTGCCAGCAGGGCAGGTAGCAATCAGCCCCAGCATTTT. It codes for CASRAGSNQPQHF.

J is TRBJ2-4 and V is TRBV4-3; TRBD1 matches at 7 bases. Germline values: CDR1 LGHNA, CDR2 YSLEER. The CDR3 covers 13 residues. V lost 4 bases and J lost 5; bases outside the gene matches: 2. CDR3 in amino acids: CASSRGQENIQYF. Here the CDR3 DNA reads TGCGCCAGCAGCCGCGGACAGGAAAACATTCAGTACTTC.

V gene TRBV29-1 combines with J gene TRBJ2-7, with D perhaps assigned TRBD1 or TRBD2 (5 bases each). The CDR3 extends over 12 amino acids. Germline V gene lookup returns CDR1 SQVTM and CDR2 ANQGSEA. V shed 4 bases and J shed 5 bases, with 12 bases lying between them. This chain's CDR3 is CSVGREGDEQYF. CDR3 coding DNA: TGCAGCGTTGGCCGGGAAGGGGACGAGCAGTACTTC.

The CDR3 DNA reads as TGTGCCAGCAGACCGAGACCGGGACAGGAGACGTACGAGCAGTACTTC. It yields the protein CASRPRPGQETYEQYF. The V call is TRBV28, the J call TRBJ2-7, with 8 bases fitting TRBD1. This CDR3 contains 16 residues. V lost 6 bases and J lost 4; bases outside the gene matches: 14. Germline lookup yields CDR1 MDHEN and CDR2 SYDVKM.

This chain connects TRBV15 to TRBJ2-6; no clear D. Germline CDR1 and CDR2: LNHNV and YYDKDF (reference sequence). The CDR3 runs 17 residues. V dropped 5 bases and J dropped 4 bases, with 18 bases sitting between them. Written as DNA, the CDR3 is TGTGCCACCAGCCCGTCTTCCACTAACGTCGGGGCCAACGTCCTGACTTTC. Its translation is CATSPSSTNVGANVLTF.

This clone was recorded only once. This chain connects TRBV28 to TRBJ2-3, with a tentative D call TRBD2 (6 bases). Trimming took 2 bases from V and 6 from J, leaving 18 bases between them. The CDR3 covers 16 residues. The germline gives CDR1 MDHEN, CDR2 SYDVKM. CDR3 bases: TGTGCCAGCAGTTTACCTCGGAGCGGGCCTGAGGATACGCAGTATTTT. It is translated as CASSLPRSGPEDTQYF.

This clone has only a few counts. The chain carries TRBV28 and TRBJ1-2; TRBD1 might be the D (5 bases). The CDR3 is made up of 14 amino acids. V lost 4 bases and J 7 bases, leaving 16 bases between the germline ends. Germline CDR1 MDHEN, CDR2 SYDVKM. The CDR3 DNA reads as TGTGCCAGCAGTTCCTCAGGGAGCGCGGGTGGCTACACCTTC. It encodes CASSSSGSAGGYTF.

V gene TRBV6-1 combines with J gene TRBJ2-1, with TRBD2 matching 10 bases. The length of the CDR3 is 14 residues. Per germline, CDR1 MNHNS and CDR2 SASEGT. V was clipped by 6 bases and J by 5 bases; unmatched bases: 4. CDR3 residues: CASRTAGGHNEQFF. Written as DNA, the CDR3 is TGTGCCAGCAGGACAGCGGGAGGGCACAATGAGCAGTTCTTC.

The rearrangement uses TRBV4-3 and TRBJ2-7, with TRBD1 matching 8 bases. CDR3 length: 15 residues. V lost 6 bases and J lost 3; bases outside the gene matches: 10. CDR1 is LGHNA, CDR2 YSLEER, per germline. CDR3 bases: TGCGCCAGCAGTCCAAGTGTACAGGGGGTCTACGAGCAGTACTTC. This encodes CASSPSVQGVYEQYF.

V gene TRBV6-1 combines with J gene TRBJ1-1; D not resolved. There are 14 residues in the CDR3. Deletions cut 5 bases from V and 5 bases from J, with 15 bases between. Germline CDR1 and CDR2: MNHNS and SASEGT. This chain's CDR3 is CASSQASSGTEAFF. The DNA for the CDR3 is TGTGCCAGCAGTCAGGCCTCCTCGGGGACTGAAGCTTTCTTT.

V and J are TRBV7-2 and TRBJ2-1; TRBD2 agrees at 7 bases. Germline V gene lookup returns CDR1 SGHTA and CDR2 FQGNSA. The CDR3 runs to 14 residues. V shed 1 base and J 7 bases; nucleotides not matched to a gene: 4. As DNA, the CDR3 is TGTGCCAGCAGCTTAGTGGTTAGCGGGAATGAGCAGTTCTTC. It yields the protein CASSLVVSGNEQFF.

This clone showed up just a few times. This rearrangement joins TRBV11-3 to TRBJ1-1; D unresolved. The germline V and J ends were trimmed by 2 bases and 8 bases, with 6 bases remaining between them. The CDR3 runs 11 residues. The germline CDR1 and CDR2 sequences are SGHNT and YENEEA. This chain's CDR3 is CASSLTQEAFF. DNA of the CDR3: TGTGCCAGCAGCTTAACTCAAGAAGCTTTCTTT.

The chain carries TRBV27 and TRBJ2-7; D is undetermined. Germline CDR1 MNHEY, CDR2 SMNVEV (reference sequence). V lost 2 bases to trimming and J lost 3 bases, with 8 bases between them. This CDR3 comprises 13 residues. The CDR3 coding sequence is TGTGCCAGCAGTTTAGGGCCAATCTACGAGCAGTACTTC. Protein: CASSLGPIYEQYF.

A note on this clone: Likely a read error: the CDR3 ends without its conserved phenylalanine or tryptophan. The DNA is omitted, as the CDR3 cannot be located on it reliably, and the CDR3 follows TCRdb's listing. The V and J genes are TRBV6-1 and TRBJ2-3; the table's D call, TRBD1, was not checked against the DNA. Germline-derived CDR1 and CDR2 are MNHNS and SASEGT. Both ends counted, the CDR3 spans 11 residues. CDR3 amino acids: CASSDLVPSLT.

In nucleotides, the CDR3 is TGTGCCAGCAGCGTTCACCACAGCTCCTACGAGCAGTACTTC. Protein product: CASSVHHSSYEQYF. The chain links TRBV9 to TRBJ2-7, with unresolved D. V lost 2 bases to trimming and J lost 0 bases, with 9 bases between them. Germline CDR1 and CDR2: SGDLS and YYNGEE. This CDR3 contains 14 residues.